The present T cell receptor (beta chain) was sequenced within a study of cytomegalovirus exposure and HLA in healthy donors. PCR primers comprised 60 Vbeta and 13 Jbeta primers. TCRdb keeps only in-frame clones here, not all; method: immunoSEQ multiplex PCR. The sample shows approximately 180,000 clones, about four fifths of them seen only once. These donors counted as nominally healthy when sampled, but unrecorded immune exposures were likely. Germline V lookup: CDR1 MNHEY, CDR2 SVGAGI. After removal of 0 bases from V and 2 bases from J, the junction contained 4 bases not matched to a gene. CDR3 length: 15 residues.

The source material was PBMCs. The receptor was derived from a young man in good health and CMV-seronegative. The genes are TRBV6-5 and TRBJ2-7, with 7 bases aligning to TRBD1. The DNA of the CDR3 is TGTGCCAGCAGTTACTCGGGACAGAGAGCCTACGAGCAGTACTTC. This encodes CASSYSGQRAYEQYF.